The next 8 T cell receptor beta chains were all read from a single sample in a study of beta chain features in type 1 diabetes. The study, taken as a whole, reports: For Type 1 diabetes patients, all four CD4+ subsets carried TCRB CDR3s that were moderately but significantly shorter.

These receptors' antigens are unknown. Every isolated RNA sample was fully reverse transcribed, so sequencing captured expressed TCRB transcripts. The table came from immunoSEQ multiplex PCR; TCRdb's copy has only in-frame clones and leaves some out. This table holds around 240,000 clones, 16% found once. Sequencing used naive CD4+ T cells from blood. All receptors come from a man aged 25-45 years with type 1 diabetes.

This clone was seen only a few times. The chain carries TRBV9 and TRBJ2-5; no clear D. Germline assignment: CDR1 SGDLS and CDR2 YYNGEE. V lost 0 bases, J lost 3 bases, and 9 bases lay in between. The CDR3 covers 14 residues. This CDR3 is CASSVEHSEETQYF. In DNA form, the CDR3 reads TGTGCCAGCAGCGTAGAACACAGCGAAGAGACCCAGTACTTC.

J is TRBJ2-3 and V is TRBV29-1, with D possibly being TRBD1 or TRBD2 (6 bases each). This CDR3 has 14 amino acids. Trimming took 7 bases from V and 6 from J, leaving 20 bases between them. Germline lookup yields CDR1 SQVTM and CDR2 ANQGSEA. The CDR3 protein is CSAGGVLVRDTQYF. The CDR3 region has the DNA TGCAGCGCCGGGGGCGTCCTCGTAAGGGATACGCAGTATTTT.

The rearrangement joins TRBV5-1 to TRBJ2-7, with 9 bases fitting TRBD2. Per the germline V gene, CDR1 is SGHRS and CDR2 is YFSETQ. The V and J ends lost 0 bases and 5 bases, in that order; junction bases with no gene match: 6. The CDR3 loop spans 15 amino acids. The CDR3 nucleotides are TGCGCCAGCAGCTTGGAAATAGCGGGAGCCAACGAGCAGTACTTC. Protein sequence: CASSLEIAGANEQYF.

This clone was detected only a few times. This CDR3 is CASSWAGPGTIYF. The CDR3 coding sequence is TGTGCCAGCAGCTGGGCAGGCCCAGGCACCATATATTTT. The rearrangement joins TRBV7-9 to TRBJ1-3; D is uncertain. Germline CDR1 SEHNR, CDR2 FQNEAQ (reference sequence). The germline V and J ends were trimmed by 4 bases and 9 bases, with 13 bases remaining between them. The CDR3 extends over 13 amino acids.

This clone turned up a few times. This sequence joins TRBV11-2 and TRBJ2-7, with TRBD2 matching over 8 bases. The CDR3 loop spans 14 amino acids. Germline V gives CDR1 SGHAT, CDR2 FQNNGV. Trimming took 2 bases from V and 3 from J; bases not matched to a gene: 3. In nucleotides, the CDR3 is TGTGCCAGCAGCTTAAGCGGGAGCATCTACGAGCAGTACTTC. Encoded protein: CASSLSGSIYEQYF.

As regards this clone: The sample carries other DNA sequences with the same CDR3. The chain links TRBV9 to TRBJ2-5; unclear D gene. Deletions cut 0 bases from V and 2 bases from J, with 8 bases between. The CDR3 loop spans 14 amino acids. CDR1 and CDR2 from the germline V gene are SGDLS and YYNGEE. The CDR3 DNA follows: TGTGCCAGCAGCGTAGGTGGAATACAAGAGACCCAGTACTTC. Translating it yields CASSVGGIQETQYF.

This clone was counted only a few times. The chain combines TRBV30 with TRBJ2-3; D is unclear. V lost 2 bases, J lost 3 bases, and 9 bases lay in between. Per germline, CDR1 GTSNPN and CDR2 SVGIG (reference sequence). CDR3 length: 13 residues. CDR3 residues: CAWSKDHTDTQYF. The CDR3 coding sequence is TGTGCCTGGAGTAAAGATCATACAGATACGCAGTATTTT.

J is TRBJ2-3 and V is TRBV15; D is unresolved. Trimming stripped 3 bases from V and 2 bases from J, with 15 bases between. Germline assignment: CDR1 LNHNV and CDR2 YYDKDF (reference sequence). The CDR3 is 16 amino acids. The CDR3 DNA sequence: TGTGCCACCAGCAGTCTCCCCTATAAGGACACAGATACGCAGTATTTT. Encoded protein: CATSSLPYKDTDTQYF.